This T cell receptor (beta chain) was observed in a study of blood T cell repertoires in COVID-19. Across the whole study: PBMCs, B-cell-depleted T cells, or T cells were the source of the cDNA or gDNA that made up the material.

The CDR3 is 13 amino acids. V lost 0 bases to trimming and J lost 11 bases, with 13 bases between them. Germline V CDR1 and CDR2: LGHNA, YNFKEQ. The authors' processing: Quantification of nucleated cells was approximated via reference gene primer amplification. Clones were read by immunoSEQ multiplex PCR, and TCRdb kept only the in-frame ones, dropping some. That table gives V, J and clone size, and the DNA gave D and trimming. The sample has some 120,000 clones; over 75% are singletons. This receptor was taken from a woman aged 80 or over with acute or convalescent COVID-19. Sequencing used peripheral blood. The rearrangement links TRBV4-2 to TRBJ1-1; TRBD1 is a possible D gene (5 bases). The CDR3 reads CASSQEEGAGAFF. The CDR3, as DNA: TGTGCCAGCAGCCAAGAGGAAGGGGCAGGGGCTTTCTTT.